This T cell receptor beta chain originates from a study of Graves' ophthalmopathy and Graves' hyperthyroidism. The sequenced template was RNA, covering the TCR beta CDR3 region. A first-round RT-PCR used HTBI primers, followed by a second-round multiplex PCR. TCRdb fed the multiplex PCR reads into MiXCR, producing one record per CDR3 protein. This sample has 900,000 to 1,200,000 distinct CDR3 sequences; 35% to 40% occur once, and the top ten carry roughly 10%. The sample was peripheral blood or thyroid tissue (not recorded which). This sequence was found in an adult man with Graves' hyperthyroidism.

DNA of the CDR3: TGCAGTGCTAGAGATCTGGAGGACAGGGGGCTTAACTATGGCTACACCTTC. This translates into CSARDLEDRGLNYGYTF. This chain connects TRBV20-1 to TRBJ1-2; 11 bases line up with TRBD1. V gave up 0 bases and J gave up 1 base; unmatched junction bases: 7. This CDR3 has 17 residues. CDR1 is DFQATT, CDR2 SNEGSKA, per germline (reference sequence).